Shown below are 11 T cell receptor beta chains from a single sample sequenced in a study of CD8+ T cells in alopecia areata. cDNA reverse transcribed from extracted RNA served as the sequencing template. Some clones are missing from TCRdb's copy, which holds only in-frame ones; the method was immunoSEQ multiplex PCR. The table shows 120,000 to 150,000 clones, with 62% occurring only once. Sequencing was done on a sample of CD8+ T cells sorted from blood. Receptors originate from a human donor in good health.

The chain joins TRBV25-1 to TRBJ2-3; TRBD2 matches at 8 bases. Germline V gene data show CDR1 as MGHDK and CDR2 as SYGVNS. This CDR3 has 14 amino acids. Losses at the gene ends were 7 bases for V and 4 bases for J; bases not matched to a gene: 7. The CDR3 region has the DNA TGTGCCAGCAACCCGGGAGGGCCTTCAGATACGCAGTATTTT. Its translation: CASNPGGPSDTQYF.

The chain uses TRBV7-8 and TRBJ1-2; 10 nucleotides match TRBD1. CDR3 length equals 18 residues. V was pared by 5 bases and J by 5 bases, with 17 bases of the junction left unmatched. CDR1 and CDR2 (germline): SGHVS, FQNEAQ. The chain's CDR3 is CASSLYSGTGASLYGYTF. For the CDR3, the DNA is TGTGCCAGCAGCCTATACTCCGGGACAGGGGCCTCATTGTATGGCTACACCTTC.

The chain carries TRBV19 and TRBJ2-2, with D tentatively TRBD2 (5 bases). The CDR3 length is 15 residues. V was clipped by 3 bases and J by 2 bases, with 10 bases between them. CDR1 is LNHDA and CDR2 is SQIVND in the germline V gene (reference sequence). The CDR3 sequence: CASSIRSGNTGELFF. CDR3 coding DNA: TGTGCCAGTAGTATTCGAAGCGGTAACACCGGGGAGCTGTTTTTT.

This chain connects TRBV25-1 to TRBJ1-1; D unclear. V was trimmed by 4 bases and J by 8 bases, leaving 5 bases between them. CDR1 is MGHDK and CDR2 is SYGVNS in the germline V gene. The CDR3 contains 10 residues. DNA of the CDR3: TGTGCCAGCAGTGGCAGAGAAGCTTTCTTT. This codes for CASSGREAFF.

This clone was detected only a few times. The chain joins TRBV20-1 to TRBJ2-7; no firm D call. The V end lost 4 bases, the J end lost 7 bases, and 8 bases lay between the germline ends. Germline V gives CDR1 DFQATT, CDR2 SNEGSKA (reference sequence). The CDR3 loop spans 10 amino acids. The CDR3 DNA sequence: TGCAGTGCTACAAAGACAGAGCAGTACTTC. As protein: CSATKTEQYF.

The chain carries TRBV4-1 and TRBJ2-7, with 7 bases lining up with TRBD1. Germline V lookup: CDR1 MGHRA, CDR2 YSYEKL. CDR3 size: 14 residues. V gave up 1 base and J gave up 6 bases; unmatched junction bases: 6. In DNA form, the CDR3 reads TGCGCCAGCAGCCAAGTGGGACAGTCCGGCGAGCAGTACTTC. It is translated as CASSQVGQSGEQYF.

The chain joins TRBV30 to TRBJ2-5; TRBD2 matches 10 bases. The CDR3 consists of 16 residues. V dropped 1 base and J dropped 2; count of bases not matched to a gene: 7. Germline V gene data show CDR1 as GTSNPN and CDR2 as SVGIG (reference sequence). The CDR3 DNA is TGTGCCTGGAGTGCTTTACTAGCGGGAAGGCAAGAGACCCAGTACTTC. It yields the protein CAWSALLAGRQETQYF.

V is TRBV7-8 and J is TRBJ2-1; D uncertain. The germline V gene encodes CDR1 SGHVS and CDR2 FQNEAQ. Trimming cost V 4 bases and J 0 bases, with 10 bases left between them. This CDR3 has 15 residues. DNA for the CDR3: TGTGCCAGCAGCTCACGCTCCAGCTCCTACAATGAGCAGTTCTTC. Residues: CASSSRSSSYNEQFF.

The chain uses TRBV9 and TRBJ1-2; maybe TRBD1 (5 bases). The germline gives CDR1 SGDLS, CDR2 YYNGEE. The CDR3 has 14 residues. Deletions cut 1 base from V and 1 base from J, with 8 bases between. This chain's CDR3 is CASSVTDSNYGYTF. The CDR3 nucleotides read TGTGCCAGCAGCGTAACCGACAGTAACTATGGCTACACCTTC.

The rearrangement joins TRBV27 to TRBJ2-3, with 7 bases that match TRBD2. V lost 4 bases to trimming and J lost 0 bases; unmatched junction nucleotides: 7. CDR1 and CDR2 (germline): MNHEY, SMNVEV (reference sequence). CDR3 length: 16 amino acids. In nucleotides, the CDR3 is TGTGCCAGCAGTTCCTCGACTAGCCCTAGCACAGATACGCAGTATTTT. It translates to CASSSSTSPSTDTQYF.

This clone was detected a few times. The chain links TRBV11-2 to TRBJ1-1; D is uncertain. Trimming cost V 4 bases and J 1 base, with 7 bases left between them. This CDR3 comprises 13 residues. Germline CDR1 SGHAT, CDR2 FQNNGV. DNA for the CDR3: TGTGCCAGCAGCTCAACAGCGAACACTGAAGCTTTCTTT. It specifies CASSSTANTEAFF.